One sample yielded the 4 T cell receptor beta chains listed below, sequenced in a study of prognosis after radiotherapy for stage I lung cancer. Using two-round multiplex PCR, the authors amplified TCR beta CDR3 from genomic DNA. First-round PCR, the initial amplification, used primers specific to each TRBV and TRBJ gene. TCRdb passed the multiplex PCR reads through MiXCR, listing each CDR3 protein once. This sample has around 25,000 distinct CDR3 sequences, with about 34% found just once. The material sequenced was PBMCs, taken before or after stereotactic body radiation therapy (not recorded which). The receptors were sampled from a donor over 45 with non-small cell lung cancer.

To note about this clonotype: A far larger clone is off by one base, so a read error is likely. The genes are TRBV24-1 and TRBJ2-1; D tentatively reads TRBD1 or TRBD2 (6 bases each). The CDR3 sequence is 16 residues long. Between the trimmed V and J ends, which lost 3 bases and 10 bases, there was a span of 21 bases. The V gene's germline CDR1 is KGHDR and CDR2 SFDVKD. The CDR3 coding sequence is TGTGCCACCAGTGATGGAGGGGGTGAGACTCTCTACGAGCAGTTCTTC. Its protein product is CATSDGGGETLYEQFF.

This clonotype has ten or more counts. The chain is built from TRBV20-1 and TRBJ2-5, with TRBD1 as a possible D gene (7 bases). V lost 4 bases and J 4 bases, leaving 10 bases between the germline ends. Germline V CDR1 and CDR2: DFQATT, SNEGSKA (reference sequence). The CDR3 length is 12 residues. The CDR3 loop is CSAMQGGETQYF. The CDR3 nucleotides read TGCAGTGCTATGCAGGGGGGAGAGACCCAGTACTTC.

This clonotype was detected many times. The chain is built from TRBV5-1 and TRBJ2-5; D remains ambiguous. The CDR3 extends over 15 amino acids. Trimming cost V 0 bases and J 5 bases, with 14 bases left between them. Germline CDR1 reads SGHRS; CDR2 reads YFSETQ. The CDR3 DNA follows: TGCGCCAGCAGCTTGGCCGGAAGTAATGGCGAGACCCAGTACTTC. Encoded protein: CASSLAGSNGETQYF.

This clonotype was observed at least ten times. CDR3 sequence (DNA): TGTGCCAGCTCAGAGGGAGAGGGCATTCAGTACTTC. Its protein product is CASSEGEGIQYF. The rearrangement joins TRBV7-6 to TRBJ2-4; tentative D call: TRBD2 (5 bases). The germline gives CDR1 SGHVS, CDR2 FNYEAQ. Trimming pared 8 bases from V and 9 bases from J, leaving 14 bases between. This CDR3 has 12 residues.